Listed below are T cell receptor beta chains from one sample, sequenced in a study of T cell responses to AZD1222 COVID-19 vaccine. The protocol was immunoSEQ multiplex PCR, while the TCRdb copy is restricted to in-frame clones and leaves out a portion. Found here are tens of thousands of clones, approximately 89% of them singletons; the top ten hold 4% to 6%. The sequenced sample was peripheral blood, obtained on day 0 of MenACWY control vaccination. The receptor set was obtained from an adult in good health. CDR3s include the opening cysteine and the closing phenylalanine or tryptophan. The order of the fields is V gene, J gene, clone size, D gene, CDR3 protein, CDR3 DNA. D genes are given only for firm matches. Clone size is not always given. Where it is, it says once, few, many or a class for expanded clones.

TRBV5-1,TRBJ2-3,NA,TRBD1,CASGTAIDTDTQYF,TGCGCCAGTGGGACAGCGATCGACACAGATACGCAGTATTTT
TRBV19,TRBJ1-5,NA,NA,CASSIMLNQPQHF,TGTGCCAGTAGTATAATGCTTAATCAGCCCCAGCATTTT
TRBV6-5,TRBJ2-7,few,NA,CASSPVTGPYEQYF,TGTGCCAGCAGTCCCGTGACAGGCCCCTACGAGCAGTACTTC
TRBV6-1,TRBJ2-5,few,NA,CASSEEAGLGYF,TGTGCCAGCAGTGAAGAGGCGGGCCTCGGATACTTC
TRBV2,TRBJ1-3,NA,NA,CASAFAEENTIYF,TGTGCCAGCGCTTTCGCCGAGGAAAACACCATATATTTT
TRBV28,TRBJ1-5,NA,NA,CASSLVTANQPQHF,TGTGCCAGCAGTTTGGTAACAGCAAATCAGCCCCAGCATTTT
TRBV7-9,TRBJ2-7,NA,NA,CARAEGANFEQYF,TGTGCCAGGGCGGAGGGGGCTAACTTCGAGCAGTACTTC
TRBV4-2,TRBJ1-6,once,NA,CASSQEEGIGSPLHF,TGTGCCAGCAGCCAAGAAGAGGGAATAGGCTCACCCCTCCACTTT
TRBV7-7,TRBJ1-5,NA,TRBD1,CASSHTDRGFNQPQHF,TGTGCTAGCAGCCACACGGACAGGGGCTTCAATCAGCCCCAGCATTTT
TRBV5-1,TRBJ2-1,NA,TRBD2,CASSSLPASGTYNEQFF,TGCGCCAGCAGCTCATTACCCGCTAGCGGAACCTACAATGAGCAGTTCTTC
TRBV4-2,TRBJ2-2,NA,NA,CASSQGVRLENTGELFF,TGTGCCAGCAGCCAAGGTGTGCGTCTGGAAAACACCGGGGAGCTGTTTTTT
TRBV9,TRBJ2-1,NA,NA,CASSTPPGTKNDDNEQFF,TGTGCCAGCAGCACCCCCCCCGGGACCAAAAACGATGATAATGAGCAGTTCTTC
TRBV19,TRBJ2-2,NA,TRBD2,CASSIRPTSRTGELFF,TGTGCCAGTAGTATAAGGCCGACTAGCCGCACCGGGGAGCTGTTTTTT
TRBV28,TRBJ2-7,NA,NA,CASSPSGQTINYEQYF,TGTGCCAGCAGTCCCTCCGGACAGACGATAAACTACGAGCAGTACTTC
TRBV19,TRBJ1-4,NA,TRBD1,CASRIRGGQGANEKLFF,TGTGCCAGTAGGATAAGGGGAGGACAGGGGGCAAACGAAAAACTGTTTTTT
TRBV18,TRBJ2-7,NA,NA,CASSQHGGDEQYF,TGTGCCAGCTCACAACACGGAGGCGACGAGCAGTACTTC
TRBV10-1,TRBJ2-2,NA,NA,CASSPGAGELFF,TGCGCCAGCAGCCCCGGGGCCGGGGAGCTGTTTTTT
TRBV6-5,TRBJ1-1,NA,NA,CASGGDTEAFF,TGTGCCAGCGGGGGGGACACTGAAGCTTTCTTT